This T cell receptor beta chain appears in the sequencing data of a study of neurological immune-mediated disorders. The making of cDNA relied on 5'RACE with 10-nucleotide random UMIs. TCRdb redid the calling of the 5' RACE reads with MiXCR, one entry per CDR3 protein. The sample holds about 40,000 distinct CDR3 sequences, roughly 3.2% seen once. Specified time point: longitudinal time-point 1 (baseline). The junction had 4 bases not matched to a gene; V was cut back by 5 bases and J by 1 base. This CDR3 is 15 amino acids long. From germline, CDR1 is MGHDK and CDR2 SYGVNS. This clonotype was counted at least ten times.

The V and J genes are TRBV25-1 and TRBJ2-5; 10 bases map to TRBD2. The sequence derives from a woman aged 55 to 70 with multiple sclerosis. The sample comprised PBMCs. The CDR3 is CASSTGTSVQETQYF. The CDR3, as DNA: TGTGCCAGCAGTACCGGGACTAGCGTCCAAGAGACCCAGTACTTC.